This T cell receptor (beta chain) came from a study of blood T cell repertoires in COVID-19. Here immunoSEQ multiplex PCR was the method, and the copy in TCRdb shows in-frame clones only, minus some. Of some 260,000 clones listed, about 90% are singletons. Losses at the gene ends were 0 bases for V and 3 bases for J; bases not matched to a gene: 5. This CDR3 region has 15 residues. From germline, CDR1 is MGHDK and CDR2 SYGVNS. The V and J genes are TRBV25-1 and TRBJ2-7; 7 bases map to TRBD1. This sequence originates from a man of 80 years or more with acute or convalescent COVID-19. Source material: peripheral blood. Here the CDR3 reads CASSEYIRGRYEQYF. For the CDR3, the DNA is TGTGCCAGCAGTGAATATATAAGGGGGCGCTACGAGCAGTACTTC.